This entry concerns a single T cell receptor (beta chain). These data belong to a study of T cell changes during pregnancy in multiple sclerosis. Produced via immunoSEQ multiplex PCR; TCRdb's table is partial and in-frame only. Here the sample spans 33,000 or so clones, about 89% being singletons. The germline V gene encodes CDR1 SGHDT and CDR2 YYEEEE. V lost 1 base and J lost 0, with 10 bases in between. The CDR3 is made up of 15 amino acids. The TCR sequence derives from a female donor with multiple sclerosis, enrolled in a pregnancy study. The V call is TRBV5-6, the J call TRBJ2-5; D possibly corresponds to TRBD2 (6 bases). Sequenced here: CD8+ T cells from peripheral blood mononuclear cells, sampled in the second trimester of pregnancy. The CDR3 nucleotides read TGTGCCAGCAGCTTGTGGGGGGAGTACCAAGAGACCCAGTACTTC. It codes for CASSLWGEYQETQYF.